The 26 T cell receptor beta chains given below trace back to one sample, sequenced in a study of blood T cell repertoires in COVID-19. Clones were read by immunoSEQ multiplex PCR, and TCRdb kept only the in-frame ones, dropping some. This sample has about 310,000 clones, with roughly 84% found just once. Specimen: peripheral blood. All receptors derive from a man aged 50 or older with active or convalescent COVID-19.

The CDR3 nucleotides are TGTGCCAGCAGCCGGGACAGGGGAAACACTGAAGCTTTCTTT. This gives the protein CASSRDRGNTEAFF. The V gene is TRBV11-1, the J gene TRBJ1-1, with 10 nucleotides matching TRBD1. This CDR3 comprises 14 residues. J gave up 2 bases and V 5 bases, and 2 bases lay outside the gene matches. Germline CDR1 SGHAT, CDR2 FQDESV (reference sequence).

This clone was observed a few times. The chain links TRBV3-1 (or the pseudogene TRBV3-2) to TRBJ2-7; 8 positions match TRBD2. Germline V CDR1 and CDR2: LGHDT, YNNKEL (reference sequence). The J segment lost 7 bases and the V segment lost 0 bases, leaving 2 bases of the junction unmatched. This CDR3 is built from 13 residues. The CDR3 is CASSQDRGGEQYF. Written as DNA, the CDR3 is TGTGCCAGCAGCCAAGATCGGGGGGGTGAGCAGTACTTC.

The CDR3 DNA sequence: TGCGCCAGCAGCCAAGGTCCAGCGGCCTCCTACAATGAGCAGTTCTTC. Its protein is CASSQGPAASYNEQFF. This chain connects TRBV4-3 to TRBJ2-1; D is possibly TRBD2 (5 bases). Trimming stripped 1 base from V and 0 bases from J, with 10 bases between. Germline values: CDR1 LGHNA, CDR2 YSLEER. This CDR3 has 16 amino acids.

The rearrangement uses TRBV15 and TRBJ2-3; 9 nucleotides align to TRBD2. The length of the CDR3 is 13 residues. Germline CDR1 is LNHNV and CDR2 is YYDKDF (reference sequence). After removal of 6 bases from V and 3 bases from J, the junction contained 1 base not matched to a gene. The CDR3 region is CATRAGGTDTQYF. CDR3 DNA: TGTGCCACCAGGGCGGGGGGGACAGATACGCAGTATTTT.

The rearrangement links TRBV3-1 (or the pseudogene TRBV3-2) to TRBJ2-5; possible D gene TRBD2, 5 bases. CDR3 length: 16 residues. V shed 2 bases and J shed 5 bases, with 18 bases lying between them. The V gene's germline CDR1 is LGHDT and CDR2 YNNKEL (reference sequence). The CDR3 protein is CASSQNPRLNGETQYF. The DNA for the CDR3 is TGTGCCAGCAGCCAAAACCCTCGACTAAATGGTGAGACCCAGTACTTC.

Comment on this clone: Other DNA sequences in the same sample also yield this CDR3. This chain connects TRBV19 to TRBJ1-1, with TRBD1 matching 7 bases. The V gene end was trimmed by 4 bases and the J gene end by 2 bases; junction bases not matched to a gene: 4. Per germline, CDR1 LNHDA and CDR2 SQIVND (reference sequence). This CDR3 comprises 14 residues. In DNA form, the CDR3 reads TGTGCCAGTAGTACAAGACAGGGAAACACTGAAGCTTTCTTT. It translates to CASSTRQGNTEAFF.

The V and J genes are TRBV18 and TRBJ1-1; D is ambiguous. The CDR3 contains 15 residues. Per germline, CDR1 KGHSH and CDR2 LQKENI. V was pared by 4 bases and J by 5 bases, with 17 bases between. The CDR3 loop is CASSHSGGGGTEAFF. For the CDR3, the DNA is TGTGCCAGCTCACACTCGGGAGGAGGTGGGACTGAAGCTTTCTTT.

This clone was picked up a small number of times. This sequence joins TRBV19 and TRBJ1-3, with D possibly being TRBD1 (6 bases). Germline V CDR1 and CDR2: LNHDA, SQIVND (reference sequence). The CDR3 is 13 residues long. With 10 bases removed from V and 1 base from J, the gap between germline ends came to 11 bases. In DNA form, the CDR3 reads TGTGCCACCGGGAGGGGGTCTGGAAACACCATATATTTT. Translating gives CATGRGSGNTIYF.

J is TRBJ1-4 and V is TRBV6-1; a possible D gene is TRBD1 (5 bases). The germline V and J ends were trimmed by 2 bases and 5 bases, with 9 bases remaining between them. The CDR3 sequence is 14 residues long. Germline V gene lookup returns CDR1 MNHNS and CDR2 SASEGT. CDR3 sequence reads: CASSERAGNEKLFF. The CDR3 DNA reads TGTGCCAGCAGTGAAAGGGCAGGGAATGAAAAACTGTTTTTT.

The rearrangement links TRBV3-1 (or the pseudogene TRBV3-2) to TRBJ2-7; no clear D gene. CDR1 and CDR2 from the germline V gene are LGHDT and YNNKEL (reference sequence). The CDR3 totals 14 residues. V lost 2 bases and J lost 4, with 12 bases in between. The CDR3 loop reads CASSQNADSYEQYF. Written as DNA, the CDR3 is TGTGCCAGCAGCCAAAATGCCGACTCATACGAGCAGTACTTC.

This chain connects TRBV3-1 (or the pseudogene TRBV3-2) to TRBJ2-7; 7 bases align to TRBD1. The CDR3 covers 14 residues. J lost 6 bases, V lost 1 base, and 6 bases had no gene match. Germline CDR1 reads LGHDT; CDR2 reads YNNKEL (reference sequence). CDR3 bases: TGTGCCAGCAGCCAAGCCCCGGGACAGTTCGAGCAGTACTTC. It translates to CASSQAPGQFEQYF.

The CDR3 region is CASSFRDIEKLFF. CDR3 DNA sequence: TGTGCCAGCAGCTTCCGGGACATTGAAAAACTGTTTTTT. J is TRBJ1-4 and V is TRBV13, with a possible D match to TRBD1 (6 bases). The CDR3 is made up of 13 amino acids. CDR1 is PRHDT, CDR2 FYEKMQ, per germline (reference sequence). V gave up 3 bases and J gave up 7 bases, with 9 bases separating them.

This chain links TRBV24-1 with TRBJ2-2; 14 bases match TRBD2. Trimming cost V 2 bases and J 4 bases; bases outside gene matches: 8. CDR1 and CDR2 from the germline V gene are KGHDR and SFDVKD. The CDR3 contains 19 residues. This chain's CDR3 is CATSDSKGLAGVGTGELFF. The CDR3 coding sequence is TGTGCCACCAGTGATTCGAAGGGACTAGCGGGAGTAGGCACCGGGGAGCTGTTTTTT.

The genes are TRBV7-9 and TRBJ1-5; D perhaps matches TRBD1 (5 bases). Trimming removed 5 bases at V and 4 bases at J, with 15 bases between. Germline CDR1 is SEHNR and CDR2 is FQNEAQ (reference sequence). The CDR3 totals 15 residues. The CDR3 loop is CASSPLGARNQPQHF. The CDR3 bases are TGTGCCAGCAGCCCATTAGGGGCCCGAAATCAGCCCCAGCATTTT.

CDR3 in DNA: TGTGCCAGTAGTACCCCGGGAGTAGCGGGAGCGAGGGAGCAGTACTTC. It is translated as CASSTPGVAGAREQYF. V gene TRBV19 combines with J gene TRBJ2-7, with TRBD2 identical over 9 bases. The germline V gene has CDR1 LNHDA and CDR2 SQIVND (reference sequence). This CDR3 region has 16 residues. With 4 bases clipped from V and 7 bases from J, the junction kept 14 bases outside the gene matches.

The chain is built from TRBV19 and TRBJ2-1; 12 nucleotides agree with TRBD1. CDR3 length: 17 amino acids. Germline assignment: CDR1 LNHDA and CDR2 SQIVND (reference sequence). The V segment lost 5 bases and the J segment 7 bases; nucleotides outside the gene matches: 12. DNA of the CDR3: TGTGCCAGTAGTCCACAACCCGGGACAGGGGGCCTTAATGAGCAGTTCTTC. Its protein product is CASSPQPGTGGLNEQFF.

This sequence joins TRBV7-2 and TRBJ2-7; 9 bases fit TRBD1. Germline-derived CDR1 and CDR2 are SGHTA and FQGNSA. The CDR3 contains 15 residues. The V gene end was trimmed by 4 bases and the J gene end by 2 bases; junction bases not matched to a gene: 6. CDR3 in DNA: TGTGCCAGCAGCTCGGCGGGACAGGGAGCCTACGAGCAGTACTTC. Translating gives CASSSAGQGAYEQYF.

J is TRBJ1-1 and V is TRBV1; TRBD1, as called in the table, went unchecked against the DNA. TRBV1 is a pseudogene locus. The CDR3 consists of 15 residues. CDR3 coding DNA: TGCACCAGCAGCCTTCAGTACGAGGGGGCGACTGAAGCTTTCTTT. Its translation is CTSSLQYEGATEAFF.

The CDR3 DNA reads as TGTGCCAGCATCCTTGGTCAACAGGGTAATAACGAGCAGTACTTC. This codes for CASILGQQGNNEQYF. The genes are TRBV5-5 and TRBJ2-7, with TRBD1 as a possible D gene (6 bases). From germline, CDR1 is SGHKS and CDR2 YYEKEE (reference sequence). The CDR3 contains 15 residues. V lost 6 bases to trimming and J lost 5 bases, with 21 bases between them.

This sequence joins TRBV10-3 and TRBJ2-2, with D uncertain. The V end lost 7 bases, the J end lost 2 bases, and 8 bases lay between the germline ends. Germline V gene lookup returns CDR1 ENHRY and CDR2 SYGVKD. The CDR3 covers 13 residues. The CDR3 DNA reads as TGTGCCATCATTAGAGAAAACACCGGGGAGCTGTTTTTT. Its protein is CAIIRENTGELFF.

The chain is built from TRBV19 and TRBJ2-2, with TRBD1 matching 8 bases. Per the germline V gene, CDR1 is LNHDA and CDR2 is SQIVND (reference sequence). The trim removed 4 bases at V and 7 bases at J, leaving 5 bases unmatched. The CDR3 spans 14 residues. The CDR3: CASSSPGGSGELFF. The CDR3 bases are TGTGCCAGTAGTAGCCCAGGGGGCAGCGGGGAGCTGTTTTTT.

This chain uses TRBV28 with TRBJ1-5; 7 bases match TRBD1. CDR3 length: 15 amino acids. J was trimmed by 6 bases and V by 5 bases; bases with no gene match: 10. Germline lookup yields CDR1 MDHEN and CDR2 SYDVKM. The CDR3 is CASSAIRQGGQPQHF. The CDR3 DNA sequence: TGTGCCAGCAGTGCTATTAGACAGGGCGGTCAGCCCCAGCATTTT.

This chain uses TRBV5-1 with TRBJ2-7, with a tentative D call TRBD2 (6 bases). Per the germline V gene, CDR1 is SGHRS and CDR2 is YFSETQ. V was shortened by 0 bases and J by 4 bases, with 11 bases between the two germline ends. This CDR3 has 14 residues. The CDR3 spells CASSLDAGTYEQYF. CDR3 nucleotides: TGCGCCAGCAGCTTGGACGCGGGGACTTACGAGCAGTACTTC.

This rearrangement joins TRBV29-1 to TRBJ2-5; 10 bases fit TRBD2. The CDR3 runs to 14 residues. CDR1 SQVTM and CDR2 ANQGSEA come from the germline V gene. V lost 4 bases and J lost 4; bases outside the gene matches: 6. The CDR3 protein is CSVGASGSAETQYF. CDR3 DNA: TGCAGCGTTGGGGCTAGCGGGAGTGCAGAGACCCAGTACTTC.

As for this clone: Other DNA sequences in the sample encode the same CDR3. The gene calls are TRBV28 and TRBJ1-1; 8 nucleotides align to TRBD1. The germline gives CDR1 MDHEN, CDR2 SYDVKM. V lost 6 bases to trimming and J lost 3 bases; unmatched junction nucleotides: 6. This CDR3 contains 14 residues. CDR3 sequence: CASSQTGGHTEAFF. The CDR3 DNA reads TGTGCCAGCAGCCAAACAGGGGGACACACTGAAGCTTTCTTT.

The chain couples TRBV10-2 to TRBJ2-7; 8 bases line up with TRBD1. Per germline, CDR1 WSHSY and CDR2 SAAADI. V was clipped by 5 bases and J by 0 bases; unmatched bases: 3. This CDR3 comprises 14 residues. CDR3 nucleotide sequence: TGCGCCAGCAGTTTAGGGACAGGCTCCTACGAGCAGTACTTC. Protein product: CASSLGTGSYEQYF.